Given below is one TCR beta chain in context. The antigen remains undetermined. The sample originates from a study of T cell responses to AZD1222 COVID-19 vaccine. Study results and caveats: Donors were mostly white British, more females; clonal diversity possibly underestimated. No repertoire was sampled before or during the peak T cell response, only after it. Among spike-specific TCRs, nearly half reportedly target unmutated variant regions.

The CDR3 has 17 amino acids. V was shortened by 4 bases and J by 0 bases, with 17 bases between the two germline ends. Germline assignment: CDR1 SGHKS and CDR2 YYEKEE (reference sequence). Clones were sequenced by immunoSEQ multiplex PCR, and TCRdb holds only the in-frame ones, with some missing. Of 100,000 to 140,000 clones listed, about 85% were seen once; the top ten hold around 4.9%. The input for sequencing was peripheral blood, taken 28 days after the second AZD1222 dose. The sequence came from an adult who received the AZD1222 COVID-19 vaccine. J is TRBJ1-5 and V is TRBV5-5, with D possibly matching TRBD1 (6 bases). The CDR3 region is CASSLEGQLYSNQPQHF. CDR3 DNA sequence: TGTGCCAGCAGCCTGGAAGGACAGCTATATAGCAATCAGCCCCAGCATTTT.